This T cell receptor beta chain is from a study of OX40 agonist ivuxolimab in advanced cancers. Trimming took 4 bases from V and 7 from J, leaving 5 bases between them. Germline CDR1 and CDR2: SGHTA and FQGNSA. This CDR3 is 12 amino acids long. Clones were sequenced by immunoSEQ multiplex PCR, and TCRdb holds only the in-frame ones, with some missing. The profile shows roughly 100,000 clones, 90% of them singletons. The material sequenced was CD4+ or CD8+ T cells sorted from blood, taken in a trial of the OX40 agonist ivuxolimab. The rearrangement uses TRBV7-2 and TRBJ1-6, with a possible D match to TRBD1 (5 bases). The receptor's source is an adult with an advanced solid tumor such as melanoma, head and neck, liver or kidney cancer. Here the CDR3 DNA reads TGTGCCAGCAGCTCAGGGAATTCACCCCTCCACTTT. Amino acid sequence: CASSSGNSPLHF.